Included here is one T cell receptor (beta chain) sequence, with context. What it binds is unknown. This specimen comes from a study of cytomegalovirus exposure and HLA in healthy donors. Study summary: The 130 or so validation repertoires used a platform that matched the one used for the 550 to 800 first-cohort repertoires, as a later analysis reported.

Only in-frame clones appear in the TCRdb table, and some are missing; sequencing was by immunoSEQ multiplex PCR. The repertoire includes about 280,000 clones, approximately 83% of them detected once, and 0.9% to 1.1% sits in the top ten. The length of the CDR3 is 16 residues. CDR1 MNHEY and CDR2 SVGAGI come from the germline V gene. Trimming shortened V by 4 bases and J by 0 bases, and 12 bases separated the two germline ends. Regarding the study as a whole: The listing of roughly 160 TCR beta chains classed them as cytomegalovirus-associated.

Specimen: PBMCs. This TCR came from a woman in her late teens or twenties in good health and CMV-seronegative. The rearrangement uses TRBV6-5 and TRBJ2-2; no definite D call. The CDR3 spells CASSWSPSPNTGELFF. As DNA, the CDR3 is TGTGCCAGCAGTTGGTCACCTAGTCCGAACACCGGGGAGCTGTTTTTT.